This T cell receptor beta chain was found in a study of beta chain features in type 1 diabetes. This clone was counted a few times. Its antigen is unknown. The CDR3 sequence is 14 residues long. Between the trimmed V and J ends, which lost 5 bases and 6 bases, there was a span of 14 bases. Germline V gene lookup returns CDR1 SGHVS and CDR2 FNYEAQ. Sequenced material consisted of expressed TCRB transcripts (all of the isolated RNA was reverse transcribed). The method was immunoSEQ multiplex PCR; TCRdb's version includes in-frame clones alone and lacks a portion of them. The table records hundreds of thousands of clones, roughly 15% of them present only once. General study results and limits: The study found moderately but significantly shorter TCRB CDR3s in all four CD4+ subsets of Type 1 diabetes patients. A closer apparent resemblance between naive, central memory and Treg TCRB repertoires was seen in patients than in healthy donors. Reduced insertions and increased deletions marked VDJ junctions in type 1 diabetes patients.

The source is a man younger than 35 in good health. The sample was naive CD4+ T cells from blood. The chain recombines TRBV7-6 with TRBJ1-5; D possibly corresponds to TRBD1 (6 bases). The CDR3 is CASSGPGAGQPQHF. The CDR3 nucleotides read TGTGCCAGCAGCGGGCCAGGGGCTGGTCAGCCCCAGCATTTT.